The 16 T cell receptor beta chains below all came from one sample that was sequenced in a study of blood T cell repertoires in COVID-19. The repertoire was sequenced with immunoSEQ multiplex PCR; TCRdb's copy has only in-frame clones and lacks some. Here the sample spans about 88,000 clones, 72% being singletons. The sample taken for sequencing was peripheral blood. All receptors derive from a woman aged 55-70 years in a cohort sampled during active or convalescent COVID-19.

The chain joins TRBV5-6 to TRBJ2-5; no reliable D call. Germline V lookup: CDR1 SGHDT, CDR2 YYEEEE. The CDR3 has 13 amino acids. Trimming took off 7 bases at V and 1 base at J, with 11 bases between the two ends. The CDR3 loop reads CASQWYSQETQYF. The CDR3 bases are TGTGCCAGCCAATGGTACTCCCAAGAGACCCAGTACTTC.

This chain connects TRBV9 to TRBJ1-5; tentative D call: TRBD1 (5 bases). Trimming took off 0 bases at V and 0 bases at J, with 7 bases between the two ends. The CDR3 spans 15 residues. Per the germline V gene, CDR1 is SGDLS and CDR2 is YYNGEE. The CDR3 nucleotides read TGTGCCAGCAGCGTAGCAGGGAATAGCAATCAGCCCCAGCATTTT. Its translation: CASSVAGNSNQPQHF.

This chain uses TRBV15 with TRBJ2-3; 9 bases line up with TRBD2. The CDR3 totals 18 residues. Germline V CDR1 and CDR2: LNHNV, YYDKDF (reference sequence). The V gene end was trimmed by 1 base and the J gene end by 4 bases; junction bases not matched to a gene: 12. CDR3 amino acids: CATSRAKPGLAGADTQYF. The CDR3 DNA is TGTGCCACCAGCAGAGCGAAACCGGGACTAGCTGGGGCAGATACGCAGTATTTT. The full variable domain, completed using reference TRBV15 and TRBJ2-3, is DAMVIQNPRYQVTQFGKPVTLSCSQTLNHNVMYWYQQKSSQAPKLLFHYYDKDFNNEADTPDNFQSRRPNTSFCFLDIRSPGLGDTAMYLCATSRAKPGLAGADTQYFGPGTRLTVL.

The CDR3 nucleotides are TGTGCCAGCAGCCCCCCCGCCCCTATAGATACGCAGTATTTT. The encoded protein is CASSPPAPIDTQYF. V usage is TRBV7-9 and J usage is TRBJ2-3; the D is unclear. The CDR3 consists of 14 residues. Germline-derived CDR1 and CDR2 are SEHNR and FQNEAQ (reference sequence). The V and J ends lost 5 bases and 5 bases respectively, with 14 bases between them. The whole variable domain, filled in from reference TRBV7-9 and TRBJ2-3, reads DTGVSQNPRHKITKRGQNVTFRCDPISEHNRLYWYRQTLGQGPEFLTYFQNEAQLEKSRLLSDRFSAERPKGSFSTLEIQRTEQGDSAMYLCASSPPAPIDTQYFGPGTRLTVL.

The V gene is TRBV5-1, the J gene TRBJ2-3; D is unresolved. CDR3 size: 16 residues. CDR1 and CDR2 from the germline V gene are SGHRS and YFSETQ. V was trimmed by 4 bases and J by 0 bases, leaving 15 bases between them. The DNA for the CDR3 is TGCGCCAGCAGCGAAGTCACTACTCAAAGCACAGATACGCAGTATTTT. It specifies CASSEVTTQSTDTQYF. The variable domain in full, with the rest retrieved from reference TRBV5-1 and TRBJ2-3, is KAGVTQTPRYLIKTRGQQVTLSCSPISGHRSVSWYQQTPGQGLQFLFEYFSETQRNKGNFPGRFSGRQFSNSRSEMNVSTLELGDSALYLCASSEVTTQSTDTQYFGPGTRLTVL.

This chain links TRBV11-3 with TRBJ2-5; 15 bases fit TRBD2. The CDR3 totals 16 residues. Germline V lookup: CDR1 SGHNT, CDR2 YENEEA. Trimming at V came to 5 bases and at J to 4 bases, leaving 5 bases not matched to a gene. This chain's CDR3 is CASSRRTSGGAETQYF. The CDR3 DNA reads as TGTGCCAGCAGCCGCAGGACTAGCGGGGGGGCAGAGACCCAGTACTTC.

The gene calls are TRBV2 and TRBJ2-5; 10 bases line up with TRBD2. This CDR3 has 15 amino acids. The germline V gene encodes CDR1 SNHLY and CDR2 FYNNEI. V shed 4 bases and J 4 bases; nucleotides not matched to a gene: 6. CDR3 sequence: CASSVKRGGLETQYF. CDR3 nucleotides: TGTGCCAGCAGTGTAAAGCGGGGGGGATTAGAGACCCAGTACTTC.

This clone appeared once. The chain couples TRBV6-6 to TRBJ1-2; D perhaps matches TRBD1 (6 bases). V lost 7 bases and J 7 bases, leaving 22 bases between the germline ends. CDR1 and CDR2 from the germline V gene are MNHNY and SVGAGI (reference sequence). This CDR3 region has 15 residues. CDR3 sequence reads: CASTQGGAYRVGYTF. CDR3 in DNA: TGTGCCAGCACCCAAGGGGGAGCGTACAGGGTTGGCTACACCTTC.

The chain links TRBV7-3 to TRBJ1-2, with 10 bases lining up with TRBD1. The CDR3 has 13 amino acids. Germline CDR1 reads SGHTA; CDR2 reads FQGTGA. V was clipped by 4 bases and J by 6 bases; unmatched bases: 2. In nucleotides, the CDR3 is TGTGCCAGCAGCTCCGGGACAGGGGATGGCTACACCTTC. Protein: CASSSGTGDGYTF.

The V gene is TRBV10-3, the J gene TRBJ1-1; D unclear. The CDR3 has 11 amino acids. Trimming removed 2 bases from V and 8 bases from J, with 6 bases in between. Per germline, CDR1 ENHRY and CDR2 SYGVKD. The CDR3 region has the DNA TGTGCCATCAGTGAGGCGGGGGAAGCTTTCTTT. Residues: CAISEAGEAFF.

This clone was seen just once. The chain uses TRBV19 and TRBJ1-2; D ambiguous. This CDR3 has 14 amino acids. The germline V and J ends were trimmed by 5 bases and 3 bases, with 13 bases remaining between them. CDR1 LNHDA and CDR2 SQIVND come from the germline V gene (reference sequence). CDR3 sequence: CASSFGVNYYGYTF. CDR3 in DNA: TGTGCCAGTAGTTTCGGGGTTAATTACTATGGCTACACCTTC.

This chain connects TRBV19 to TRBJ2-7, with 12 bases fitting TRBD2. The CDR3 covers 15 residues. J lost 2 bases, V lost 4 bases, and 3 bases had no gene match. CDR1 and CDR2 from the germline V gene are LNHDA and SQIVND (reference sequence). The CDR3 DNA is TGTGCCAGTAGTAGGGGGACTAGCGGGCCCTACGAGCAGTACTTC. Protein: CASSRGTSGPYEQYF. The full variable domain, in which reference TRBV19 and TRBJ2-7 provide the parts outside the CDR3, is DGGITQSPKYLFRKEGQNVTLSCEQNLNHDAMYWYRQDPGQGLRLIYYSQIVNDFQKGDIAEGYSVSREKKESFPLTVTSAQKNPTAFYLCASSRGTSGPYEQYFGPGTRLTVT.

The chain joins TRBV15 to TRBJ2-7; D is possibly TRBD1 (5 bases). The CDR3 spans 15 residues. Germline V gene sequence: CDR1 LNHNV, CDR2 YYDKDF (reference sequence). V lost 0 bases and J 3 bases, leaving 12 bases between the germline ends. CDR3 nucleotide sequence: TGTGCCACCAGCAGAGATCTAGACAGACTCTACGAGCAGTACTTC. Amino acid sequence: CATSRDLDRLYEQYF.

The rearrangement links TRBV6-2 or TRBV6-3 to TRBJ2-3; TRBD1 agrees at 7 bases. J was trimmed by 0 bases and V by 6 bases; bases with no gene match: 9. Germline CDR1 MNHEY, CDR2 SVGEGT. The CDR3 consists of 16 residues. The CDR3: CASSRPGQVSTDTQYF. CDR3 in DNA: TGTGCCAGCAGCCGGCCTGGACAGGTTAGCACAGATACGCAGTATTTT.

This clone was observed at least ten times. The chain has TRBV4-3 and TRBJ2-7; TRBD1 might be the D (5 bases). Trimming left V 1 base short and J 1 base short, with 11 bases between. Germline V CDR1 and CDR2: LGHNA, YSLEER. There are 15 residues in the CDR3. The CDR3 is CASSQVLAGSYEQYF. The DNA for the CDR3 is TGCGCCAGCAGCCAAGTTTTGGCAGGGTCCTACGAGCAGTACTTC.

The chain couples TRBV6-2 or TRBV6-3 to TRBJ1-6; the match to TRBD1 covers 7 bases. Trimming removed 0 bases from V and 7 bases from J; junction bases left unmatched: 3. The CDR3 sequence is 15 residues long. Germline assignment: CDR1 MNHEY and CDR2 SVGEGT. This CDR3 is CASSYSDRVNSPLHF. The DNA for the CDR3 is TGTGCCAGCAGTTACTCCGACAGGGTAAATTCACCCCTCCACTTT.